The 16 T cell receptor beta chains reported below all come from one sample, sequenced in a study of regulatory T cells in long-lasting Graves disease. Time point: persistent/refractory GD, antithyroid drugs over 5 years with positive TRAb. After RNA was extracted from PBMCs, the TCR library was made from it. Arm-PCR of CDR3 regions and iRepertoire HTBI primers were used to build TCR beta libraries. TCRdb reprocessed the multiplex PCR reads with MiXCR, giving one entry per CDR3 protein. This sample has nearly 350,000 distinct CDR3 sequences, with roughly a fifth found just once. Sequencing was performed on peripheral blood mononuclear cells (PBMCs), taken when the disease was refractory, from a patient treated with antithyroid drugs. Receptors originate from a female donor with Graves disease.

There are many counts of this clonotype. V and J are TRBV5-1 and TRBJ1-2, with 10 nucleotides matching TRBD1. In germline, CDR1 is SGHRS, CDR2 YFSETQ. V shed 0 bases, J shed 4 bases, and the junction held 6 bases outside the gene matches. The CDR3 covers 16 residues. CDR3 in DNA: TGCGCCAGCAGCTTGGGGACAGGGGGACTCGGCTATGGCTACACCTTC. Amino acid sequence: CASSLGTGGLGYGYTF.

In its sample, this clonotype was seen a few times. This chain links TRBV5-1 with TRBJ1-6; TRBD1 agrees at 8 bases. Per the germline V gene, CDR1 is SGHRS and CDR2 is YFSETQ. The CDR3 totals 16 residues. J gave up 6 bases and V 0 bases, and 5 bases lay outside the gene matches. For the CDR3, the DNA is TGCGCCAGCAGCTTGGAAGCAGGGGGCGTTAATTCACCCCTCCACTTT. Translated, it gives CASSLEAGGVNSPLHF.

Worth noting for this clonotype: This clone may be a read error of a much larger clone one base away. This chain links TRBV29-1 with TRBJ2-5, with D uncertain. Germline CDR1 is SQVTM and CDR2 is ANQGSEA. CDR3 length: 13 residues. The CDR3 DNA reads TGCAGCGTTGATGGACGGGTCCAAGAGGCCCAGTACTTC. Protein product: CSVDGRVQEAQYF. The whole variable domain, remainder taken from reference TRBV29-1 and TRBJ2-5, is SAVISQKPSRDICQRGTSLTIQCQVDSQVTMMFWYRQQPGQSLTLIATANQGSEATYESGFVIDKFPISRPNLTFSTLTVSNMSPEDSSIYLCSVDGRVQEAQYFGPGTRLLVL.

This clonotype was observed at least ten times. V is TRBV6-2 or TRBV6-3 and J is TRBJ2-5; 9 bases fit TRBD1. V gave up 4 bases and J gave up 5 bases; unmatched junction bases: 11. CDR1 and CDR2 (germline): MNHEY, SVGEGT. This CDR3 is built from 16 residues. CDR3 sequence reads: CASSWGRQGVRETQYF. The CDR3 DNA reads TGTGCCAGCAGTTGGGGCCGACAGGGGGTCAGGGAGACCCAGTACTTC.

This CDR3 is CASSYHKDRGEAFF. The CDR3 coding sequence is TGTGCCAGCAGCTACCATAAGGACAGGGGTGAAGCTTTCTTT. The rearrangement joins TRBV7-2 to TRBJ1-1; TRBD1 aligns across 9 bases. V lost 4 bases and J lost 7; bases outside the gene matches: 7. The germline V gene has CDR1 SGHTA and CDR2 FQGNSA. The CDR3 sequence is 14 residues long.

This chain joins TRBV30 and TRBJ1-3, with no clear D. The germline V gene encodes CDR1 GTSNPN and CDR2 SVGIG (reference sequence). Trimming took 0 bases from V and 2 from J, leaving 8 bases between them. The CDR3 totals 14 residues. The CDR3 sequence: CAWSVLAPGNTIYF. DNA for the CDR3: TGTGCCTGGAGTGTACTAGCCCCTGGAAACACCATATATTTT.

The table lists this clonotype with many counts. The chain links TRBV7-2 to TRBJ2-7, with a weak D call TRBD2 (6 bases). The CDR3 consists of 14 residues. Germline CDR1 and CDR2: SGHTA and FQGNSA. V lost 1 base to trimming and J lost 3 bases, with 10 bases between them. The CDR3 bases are TGTGCCAGCAGCTTAGTATCGGGGGACTACGAGCAGTACTTC. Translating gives CASSLVSGDYEQYF.

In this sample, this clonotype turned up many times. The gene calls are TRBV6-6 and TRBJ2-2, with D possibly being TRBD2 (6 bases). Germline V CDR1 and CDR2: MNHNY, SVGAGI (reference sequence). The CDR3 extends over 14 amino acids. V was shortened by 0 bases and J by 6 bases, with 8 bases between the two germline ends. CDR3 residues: CASSYSGGPGELFF. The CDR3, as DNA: TGTGCCAGCAGTTACTCGGGGGGACCCGGGGAGCTGTTTTTT.

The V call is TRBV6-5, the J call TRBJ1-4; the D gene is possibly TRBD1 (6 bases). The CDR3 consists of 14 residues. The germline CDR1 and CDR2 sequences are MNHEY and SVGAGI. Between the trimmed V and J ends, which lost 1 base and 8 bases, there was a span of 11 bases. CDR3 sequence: CASSYWEGGEKLFF. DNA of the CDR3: TGTGCCAGCAGTTACTGGGAGGGGGGGGAAAAACTGTTTTTT.

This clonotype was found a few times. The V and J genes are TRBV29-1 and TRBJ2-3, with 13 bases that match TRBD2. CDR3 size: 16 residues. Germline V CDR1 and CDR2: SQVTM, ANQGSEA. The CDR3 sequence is CSWMDRTSGSRDTQYF. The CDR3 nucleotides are TGCAGTTGGATGGATAGGACTAGCGGGAGCAGGGATACGCAGTATTTT.

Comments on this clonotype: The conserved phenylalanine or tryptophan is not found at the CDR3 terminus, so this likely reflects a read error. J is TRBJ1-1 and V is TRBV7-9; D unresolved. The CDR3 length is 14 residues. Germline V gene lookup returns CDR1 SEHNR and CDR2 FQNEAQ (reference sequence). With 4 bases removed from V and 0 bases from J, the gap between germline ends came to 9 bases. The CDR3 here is CASSSTNLNTEAFL. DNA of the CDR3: TGTGCCAGCAGCTCTACCAACCTGAACACTGAAGCTTTCCTT.

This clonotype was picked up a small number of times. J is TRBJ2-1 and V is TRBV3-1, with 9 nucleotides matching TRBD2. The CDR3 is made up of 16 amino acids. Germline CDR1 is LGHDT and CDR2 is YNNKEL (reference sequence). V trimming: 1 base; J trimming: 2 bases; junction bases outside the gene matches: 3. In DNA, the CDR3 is TGTGCCAGCAGCCAAGCAGGCGGGAGGGCCTACAATGAGCAGTTCTTC. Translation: CASSQAGGRAYNEQFF.

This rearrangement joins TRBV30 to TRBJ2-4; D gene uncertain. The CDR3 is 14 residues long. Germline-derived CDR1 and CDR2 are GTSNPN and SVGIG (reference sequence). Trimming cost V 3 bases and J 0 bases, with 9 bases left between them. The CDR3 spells CAWSQGLAKNIQYF. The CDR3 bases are TGTGCCTGGAGCCAAGGGTTAGCCAAAAACATTCAGTACTTC.

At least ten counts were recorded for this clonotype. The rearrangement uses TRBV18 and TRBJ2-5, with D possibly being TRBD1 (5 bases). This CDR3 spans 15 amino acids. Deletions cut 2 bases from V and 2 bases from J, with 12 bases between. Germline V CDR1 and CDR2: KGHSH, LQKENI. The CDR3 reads CASSPFRTQQETQYF. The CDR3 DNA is TGTGCCAGCTCACCATTCCGGACACAACAAGAGACCCAGTACTTC.

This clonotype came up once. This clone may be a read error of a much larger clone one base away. The CDR3 region is CSAGGVEAFF. CDR3 sequence (DNA): TGCAGCGCTGGGGGGGTTGAAGCTTTCTTT. This sequence joins TRBV29-1 and TRBJ1-1; D may be TRBD1 (5 bases). In germline, CDR1 is SQVTM, CDR2 ANQGSEA. V was pared by 7 bases and J by 7 bases, with 10 bases between. The CDR3 has 10 amino acids. The complete variable domain, with remaining parts taken from reference TRBV29-1 and TRBJ1-1, reads SAVISQKPSRDICQRGTSLTIQCQVDSQVTMMFWYRQQPGQSLTLIATANQGSEATYESGFVIDKFPISRPNLTFSTLTVSNMSPEDSSIYLCSAGGVEAFFGQGTRLTVV.

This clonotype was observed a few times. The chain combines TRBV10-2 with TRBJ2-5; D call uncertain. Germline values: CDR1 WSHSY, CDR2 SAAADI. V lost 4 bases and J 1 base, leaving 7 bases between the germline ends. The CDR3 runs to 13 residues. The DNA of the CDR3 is TGCGCCAGCAGTGTACTCAGCCAAGAGACCCAGTACTTC. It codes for CASSVLSQETQYF.